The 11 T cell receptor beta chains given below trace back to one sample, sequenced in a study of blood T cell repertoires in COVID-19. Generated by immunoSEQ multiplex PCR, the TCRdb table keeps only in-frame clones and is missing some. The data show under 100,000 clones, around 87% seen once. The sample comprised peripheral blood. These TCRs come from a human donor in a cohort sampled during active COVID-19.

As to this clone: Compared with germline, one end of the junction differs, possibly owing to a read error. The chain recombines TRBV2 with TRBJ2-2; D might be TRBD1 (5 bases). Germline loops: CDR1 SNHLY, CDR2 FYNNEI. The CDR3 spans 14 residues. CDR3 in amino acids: CASREDRNTGELFF. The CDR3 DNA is TGTGCCAGCAGGGAAGACAGGAACACCGGGGAGCTGTTTTTT. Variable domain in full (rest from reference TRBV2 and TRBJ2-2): EPEVTQTPSHQVTQMGQEVILRCVPISNHLYFYWYRQILGQKVEFLVSFYNNEISEKSEIFDDQFSVERPDGSNFTLKIRSTKLEDSAMYFCASREDRNTGELFFGEGSRLTVL.

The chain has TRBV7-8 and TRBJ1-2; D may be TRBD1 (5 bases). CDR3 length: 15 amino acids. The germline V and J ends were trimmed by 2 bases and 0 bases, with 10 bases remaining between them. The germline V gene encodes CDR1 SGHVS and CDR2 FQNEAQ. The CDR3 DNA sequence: TGTGCCAGCAGCTTACAGGGTCGGGCTAACTATGGCTACACCTTC. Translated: CASSLQGRANYGYTF.

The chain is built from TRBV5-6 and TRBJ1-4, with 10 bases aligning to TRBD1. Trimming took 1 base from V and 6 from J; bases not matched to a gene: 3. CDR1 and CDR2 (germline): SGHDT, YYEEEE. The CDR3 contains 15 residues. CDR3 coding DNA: TGTGCCAGCAGCTTGTTGGGGACAGGGGATGAAAAACTGTTTTTT. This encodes CASSLLGTGDEKLFF.

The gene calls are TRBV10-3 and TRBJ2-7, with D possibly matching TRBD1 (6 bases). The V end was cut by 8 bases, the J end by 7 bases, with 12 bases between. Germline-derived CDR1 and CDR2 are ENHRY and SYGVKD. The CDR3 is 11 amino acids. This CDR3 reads CAIGGREEQYF. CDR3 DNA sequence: TGTGCCATCGGGGGCAGGGAAGAGCAGTACTTC.

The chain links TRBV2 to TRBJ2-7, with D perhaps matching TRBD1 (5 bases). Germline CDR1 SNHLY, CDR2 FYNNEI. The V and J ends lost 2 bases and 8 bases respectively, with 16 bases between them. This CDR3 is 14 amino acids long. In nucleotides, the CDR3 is TGTGCCAGCAGTGAACCTAAAGGACGACAGAAGCAGTACTTC. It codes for CASSEPKGRQKQYF. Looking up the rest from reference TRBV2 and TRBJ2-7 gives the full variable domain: EPEVTQTPSHQVTQMGQEVILRCVPISNHLYFYWYRQILGQKVEFLVSFYNNEISEKSEIFDDQFSVERPDGSNFTLKIRSTKLEDSAMYFCASSEPKGRQKQYFGPGTRLTVT.

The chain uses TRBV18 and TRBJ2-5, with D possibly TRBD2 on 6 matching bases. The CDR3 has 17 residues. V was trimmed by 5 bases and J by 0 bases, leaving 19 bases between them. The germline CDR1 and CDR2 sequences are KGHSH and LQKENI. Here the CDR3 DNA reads TGTGCCAGCTCAAAGTCTCGATCCGGGAGCCACCAAGAGACCCAGTACTTC. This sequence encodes CASSKSRSGSHQETQYF.

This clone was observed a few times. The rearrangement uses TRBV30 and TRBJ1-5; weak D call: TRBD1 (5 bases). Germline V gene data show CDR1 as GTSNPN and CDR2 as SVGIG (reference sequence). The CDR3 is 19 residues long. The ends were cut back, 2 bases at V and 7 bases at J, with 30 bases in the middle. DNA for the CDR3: TGTGCCTGGAGTCAGGCCAGGGTGTTTATCGAATCCCTGTCGCAGCCCCAGCATTTT. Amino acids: CAWSQARVFIESLSQPQHF.

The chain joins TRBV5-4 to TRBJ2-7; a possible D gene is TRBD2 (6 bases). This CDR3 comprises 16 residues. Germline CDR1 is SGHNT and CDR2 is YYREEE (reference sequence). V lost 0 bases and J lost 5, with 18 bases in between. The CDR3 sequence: CASSLGTTFKGNEQYF. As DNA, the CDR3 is TGTGCCAGCAGCTTGGGGACTACGTTCAAAGGAAACGAGCAGTACTTC.

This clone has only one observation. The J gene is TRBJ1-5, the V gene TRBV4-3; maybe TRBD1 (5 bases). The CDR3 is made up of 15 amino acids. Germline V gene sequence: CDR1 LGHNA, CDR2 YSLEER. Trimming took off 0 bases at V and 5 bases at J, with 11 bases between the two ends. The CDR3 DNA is TGCGCCAGCAGCCAAGATCAGGGAGGGGATCAGCCCCAGCATTTT. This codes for CASSQDQGGDQPQHF.

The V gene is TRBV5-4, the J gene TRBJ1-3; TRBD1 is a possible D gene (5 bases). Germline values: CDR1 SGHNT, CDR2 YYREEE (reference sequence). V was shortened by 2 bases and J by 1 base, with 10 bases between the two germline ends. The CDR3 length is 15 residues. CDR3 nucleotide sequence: TGTGCCAGCAGCTTAGCAGGGTTTTCTGGAAACACCATATATTTT. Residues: CASSLAGFSGNTIYF.

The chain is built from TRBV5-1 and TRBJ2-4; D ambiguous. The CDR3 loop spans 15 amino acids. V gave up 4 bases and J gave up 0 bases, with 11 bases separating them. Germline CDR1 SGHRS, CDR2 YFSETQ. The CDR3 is CASSEITIAKNIQYF. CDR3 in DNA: TGCGCCAGCAGCGAGATTACCATAGCCAAAAACATTCAGTACTTC. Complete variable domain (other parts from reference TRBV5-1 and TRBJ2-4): KAGVTQTPRYLIKTRGQQVTLSCSPISGHRSVSWYQQTPGQGLQFLFEYFSETQRNKGNFPGRFSGRQFSNSRSEMNVSTLELGDSALYLCASSEITIAKNIQYFGAGTRLSVL.